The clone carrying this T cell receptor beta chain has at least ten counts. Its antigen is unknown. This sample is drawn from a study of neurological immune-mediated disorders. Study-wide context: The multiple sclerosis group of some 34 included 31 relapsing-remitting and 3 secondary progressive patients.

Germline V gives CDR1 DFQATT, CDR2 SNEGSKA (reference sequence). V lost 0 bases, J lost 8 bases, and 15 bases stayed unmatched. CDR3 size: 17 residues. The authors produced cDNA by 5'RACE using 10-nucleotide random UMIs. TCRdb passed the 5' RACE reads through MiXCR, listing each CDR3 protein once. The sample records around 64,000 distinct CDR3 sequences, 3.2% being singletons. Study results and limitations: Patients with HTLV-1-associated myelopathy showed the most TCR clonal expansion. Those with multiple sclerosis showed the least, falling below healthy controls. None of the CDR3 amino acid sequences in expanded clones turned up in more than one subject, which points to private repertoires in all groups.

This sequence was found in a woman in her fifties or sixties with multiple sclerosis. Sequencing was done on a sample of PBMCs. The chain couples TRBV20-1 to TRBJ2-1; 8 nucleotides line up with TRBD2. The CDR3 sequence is CSARDTPGLDDADEQFF. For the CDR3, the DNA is TGCAGTGCTAGAGATACCCCGGGACTAGACGATGCGGATGAGCAGTTCTTC.